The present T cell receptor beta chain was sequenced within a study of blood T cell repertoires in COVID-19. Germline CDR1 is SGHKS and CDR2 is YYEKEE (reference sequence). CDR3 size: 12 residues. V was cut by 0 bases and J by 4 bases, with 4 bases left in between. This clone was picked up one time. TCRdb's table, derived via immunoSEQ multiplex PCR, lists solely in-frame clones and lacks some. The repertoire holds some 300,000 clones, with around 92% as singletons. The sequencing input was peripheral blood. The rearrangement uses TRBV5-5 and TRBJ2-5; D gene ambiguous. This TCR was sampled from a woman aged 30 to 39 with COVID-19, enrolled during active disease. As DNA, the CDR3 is TGTGCCAGCAGCTTGGATCTAGAGACCCAGTACTTC. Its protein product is CASSLDLETQYF.